This T cell receptor beta chain appears in the sequencing data of a study of T cells in Graves' hyperthyroidism and ophthalmopathy. This CDR3 spans 12 amino acids. In germline, CDR1 is SQVTM, CDR2 ANQGSEA. V was cut by 0 bases and J by 5 bases, with 7 bases left in between. Amplification yielded TCR beta CDR3 regions, with RNA transcripts as the source. First-round RT-PCR of the TCR CDR3 relied on the HTBI primer set. TCRdb re-derived calls from the multiplex PCR reads in MiXCR, one entry per CDR3 protein. The sample lists around 300,000 distinct CDR3 sequences; roughly 13% were seen once. Whole-study findings and limits: Blood also held most thyroid clonotypes expanded beyond 0.001.

Uncontrolled infections, other autoimmune diseases, pregnancy or lactation led to exclusion of patients. There are a few counts of this clonotype. Its matching antigen is unknown. This clonotype was sampled from a woman between 40 and 50 years old with Graves' ophthalmopathy. The chain is built from TRBV29-1 and TRBJ2-5; D unresolved. Material for sequencing was blood. The CDR3 spells CSVEESIETQYF. The DNA for the CDR3 is TGCAGCGTTGAAGAAAGTATCGAGACCCAGTACTTC.